Below, 29 T cell receptor beta chains from the same sample are listed, as sequenced in a study of shared clonotypes between healthy human individuals (TCRdb year 2020). The library relied on the immunoSEQ multiplex PCR assay. Here the immuneACCESS table is served through TCRdb, limited to in-frame sequences with V and J called. Missing clones are a known gap in these copies; in checked studies unresolved V genes cover under half, and the rest lacks a known reason. Counted in this sample were about 1 million clones; about 70% of them appeared once. The ten most abundant clones make up approximately 1.5% of the sample. The sequencing sample was made of memory CD4+ T cells sorted from blood. This sample's cell subset or site label indicates: CD45RA-negative fraction. The source is a man in his late teens or twenties in good health.

The chain carries TRBV5-1 and TRBJ2-5; no firm D call. This CDR3 is 15 amino acids long. From germline, CDR1 is SGHRS and CDR2 YFSETQ. The germline V and J ends were trimmed by 4 bases and 5 bases, with 18 bases remaining between them. This CDR3 reads CASSDRAPSYETQYF. The CDR3 DNA follows: TGCGCCAGCAGCGACCGGGCCCCAAGTTACGAGACCCAGTACTTC.

This chain uses TRBV7-9 with TRBJ1-1; possibly TRBD1 for D (5 bases). Trimming pared 3 bases from V and 7 bases from J, leaving 15 bases between. The CDR3 extends over 14 amino acids. Germline V gene lookup returns CDR1 SEHNR and CDR2 FQNEAQ (reference sequence). CDR3 nucleotides: TGTGCCAGCAGCTTTCGGGACGGGCAGGTTGAAGCTTTCTTT. This codes for CASSFRDGQVEAFF.

The chain couples TRBV9 to TRBJ2-3; TRBD2 agrees at 9 bases. This CDR3 has 14 residues. Germline trimming cut 0 bases from V and 9 bases from J; bases unmatched to any gene: 5. Germline CDR1 and CDR2: SGDLS and YYNGEE. This chain's CDR3 is CASSVESSGSTQYF. The CDR3 DNA sequence: TGTGCCAGCAGCGTAGAAAGTAGCGGGAGCACGCAGTATTTT.

The chain has TRBV5-1 and TRBJ2-2, with a tentative D call TRBD1 (5 bases). The germline CDR1 and CDR2 sequences are SGHRS and YFSETQ. Trimming removed 0 bases from V and 0 bases from J, with 12 bases in between. The CDR3 has 17 residues. In DNA form, the CDR3 reads TGCGCCAGCAGCTTGGTGACAGCCGTCCCGAACACCGGGGAGCTGTTTTTT. It translates to CASSLVTAVPNTGELFF.

There are a few counts of this clone. This sequence joins TRBV28 and TRBJ2-3; D unclear. The V end lost 6 bases, the J end lost 4 bases, and 14 bases lay between the germline ends. Germline V gene sequence: CDR1 MDHEN, CDR2 SYDVKM. CDR3 length: 14 residues. This chain's CDR3 is CASSRLLSPDTQYF. The CDR3 nucleotides read TGTGCCAGCAGCCGTCTTCTTTCACCAGATACGCAGTATTTT.

This sequence joins TRBV4-1 and TRBJ2-3; 12 bases line up with TRBD2. Germline CDR1 and CDR2: MGHRA and YSYEKL. V was pared by 1 base and J by 3 bases, with 8 bases of the junction left unmatched. The CDR3 runs to 18 residues. The CDR3 sequence: CASSQGETSGGWTDTQYF. In DNA, the CDR3 is TGCGCCAGCAGCCAAGGAGAGACTAGCGGGGGATGGACAGATACGCAGTATTTT.

This chain uses TRBV5-6 with TRBJ2-2; D might be TRBD2 (5 bases). The CDR3 covers 17 residues. Germline V gene data show CDR1 as SGHDT and CDR2 as YYEEEE. V gave up 3 bases and J gave up 4 bases, with 19 bases separating them. For the CDR3, the DNA is TGTGCCAGCAGCTCCGTCCCGAGCGGTCGCGGCACCGGGGAGCTGTTTTTT. As protein: CASSSVPSGRGTGELFF.

This clone was counted once. The chain employs TRBV27 and TRBJ2-1; D perhaps matches TRBD2 (6 bases). Trimming took 6 bases from V and 0 from J, leaving 12 bases between them. The CDR3 loop spans 15 amino acids. Germline assignment: CDR1 MNHEY and CDR2 SMNVEV (reference sequence). The CDR3 nucleotides are TGTGCCAGCAGCCGGACTACCAACTCCTACAATGAGCAGTTCTTC. It is translated as CASSRTTNSYNEQFF.

This chain connects TRBV12-5 to TRBJ2-5, with 8 positions matching TRBD1. The CDR3 covers 15 residues. Trimming at V came to 1 base and at J to 5 bases, leaving 6 bases not matched to a gene. Germline CDR1 LGHNT, CDR2 FRNRAP. The chain's CDR3 is CASGLGAGGRETQYF. As DNA, the CDR3 is TGTGCTAGTGGTTTGGGGGCAGGGGGCAGGGAGACCCAGTACTTC.

The chain links TRBV30 to TRBJ2-7; D is uncertain. In germline, CDR1 is GTSNPN, CDR2 SVGIG (reference sequence). This CDR3 is built from 13 residues. V dropped 0 bases and J dropped 6 bases, with 12 bases sitting between them. The CDR3 loop reads CAWSVLWVSEQYF. In nucleotides, the CDR3 is TGTGCCTGGAGTGTTTTATGGGTCTCCGAGCAGTACTTC.

This clone has just a few counts. The chain joins TRBV2 to TRBJ1-1; TRBD1 is a possible D gene (5 bases). Trimming removed 2 bases from V and 4 bases from J, with 11 bases in between. Germline V CDR1 and CDR2: SNHLY, FYNNEI. The CDR3 contains 14 residues. In nucleotides, the CDR3 is TGTGCCAGCAGTGAAACCCCCGGGGCCACTGAAGCTTTCTTT. This encodes CASSETPGATEAFF.

This chain connects TRBV19 to TRBJ1-2; 8 nucleotides line up with TRBD1. The CDR3 consists of 14 residues. Losses at the gene ends were 8 bases for V and 0 bases for J; bases not matched to a gene: 5. CDR1 and CDR2 from the germline V gene are LNHDA and SQIVND (reference sequence). For the CDR3, the DNA is TGTGCCAGTTCCCGGACAGGGCCTAACTATGGCTACACCTTC. It is translated as CASSRTGPNYGYTF.

The chain carries TRBV2 and TRBJ2-1; D ambiguous. The germline CDR1 and CDR2 sequences are SNHLY and FYNNEI. The CDR3 length is 11 residues. V gave up 6 bases and J gave up 7 bases, with 7 bases separating them. CDR3 DNA sequence: TGTGCCAGCAGCTTCAAGAATGAGCAGTTCTTC. This gives the protein CASSFKNEQFF.

This chain links TRBV7-9 with TRBJ1-3, with a weak D call TRBD1 (6 bases). Germline-derived CDR1 and CDR2 are SEHNR and FQNEAQ (reference sequence). Trimming took 5 bases from V and 2 from J, leaving 16 bases between them. The CDR3 length is 16 residues. For the CDR3, the DNA is TGTGCCAGCAGCCGCCCTCAAAGACAGGCTGGAAACACCATATATTTT. Translating gives CASSRPQRQAGNTIYF.

This clone occurred once. V usage is TRBV18 and J usage is TRBJ2-2, with 10 bases matching TRBD1. This CDR3 is 16 amino acids long. The V gene end was trimmed by 6 bases and the J gene end by 4 bases; junction bases not matched to a gene: 8. Germline V gene lookup returns CDR1 KGHSH and CDR2 LQKENI. Here the CDR3 DNA reads TGTGCCAGCTCGCAAACCGGGACAGGGGTCACCGGGGAGCTGTTTTTT. It encodes CASSQTGTGVTGELFF.

This sequence joins TRBV18 and TRBJ1-5; the D gene is possibly TRBD1 (5 bases). CDR3 length: 16 residues. Trimming cost V 0 bases and J 5 bases, with 14 bases left between them. The germline CDR1 and CDR2 sequences are KGHSH and LQKENI. CDR3 sequence reads: CASSPPGGATYQPQHF. CDR3 nucleotides: TGTGCCAGCTCACCACCGGGAGGGGCAACGTATCAGCCCCAGCATTTT. Filled out from reference TRBV18 and TRBJ1-5, the complete variable domain reads NAGVMQNPRHLVRRRGQEARLRCSPMKGHSHVYWYRQLPEEGLKFMVYLQKENIIDESGMPKERFSAEFPKEGPSILRIQQVVRGDSAAYFCASSPPGGATYQPQHFGDGTRLSIL.

The chain couples TRBV11-2 to TRBJ2-1, with 8 positions matching TRBD1. The CDR3 is 18 amino acids. J lost 7 bases, V lost 0 bases, and 14 bases had no gene match. Germline CDR1 SGHAT, CDR2 FQNNGV. The DNA for the CDR3 is TGTGCCAGCAGCTTAGATCTAGTCAGGGGGCCTCTTAGGAATGAGCAGTTCTTC. Protein sequence: CASSLDLVRGPLRNEQFF.

The chain joins TRBV2 to TRBJ2-7; D is tentatively TRBD1 or TRBD2 (5 bases each). V was pared by 6 bases and J by 6 bases, with 15 bases between. This CDR3 is 13 amino acids long. The V gene's germline CDR1 is SNHLY and CDR2 FYNNEI. CDR3 loop: CASRAWDLSEQYF. The CDR3 nucleotides are TGTGCCAGCAGGGCCTGGGACCTCAGCGAGCAGTACTTC.

The chain couples TRBV5-5 to TRBJ2-2; TRBD2 matches 7 bases. The CDR3 is made up of 16 amino acids. Germline V gene lookup returns CDR1 SGHKS and CDR2 YYEKEE (reference sequence). V lost 1 base and J lost 0; bases outside the gene matches: 3. CDR3: CASSLSAGANTGELFF. The CDR3 DNA reads TGTGCCAGCAGCTTGAGTGCGGGGGCGAACACCGGGGAGCTGTTTTTT.

This chain links TRBV5-1 with TRBJ2-6, with 7 bases fitting TRBD1. The V segment lost 9 bases and the J segment 5 bases; nucleotides outside the gene matches: 11. Germline V gives CDR1 SGHRS, CDR2 YFSETQ. The CDR3 contains 15 residues. The CDR3 nucleotides read TGCGCCACAATGAGGACAGGTGATCGGGCCAACGTCCTGACTTTC. As protein: CATMRTGDRANVLTF.

The chain has TRBV10-1 and TRBJ1-1, with D perhaps matching TRBD1 (6 bases). This CDR3 contains 13 residues. The V end lost 2 bases, the J end lost 8 bases, and 12 bases lay between the germline ends. Germline-derived CDR1 and CDR2 are WNHNN and SYGVQD (reference sequence). CDR3 loop: CASSEGGGDEAFF. DNA of the CDR3: TGCGCCAGCAGTGAGGGAGGGGGGGACGAAGCTTTCTTT.

This clone was detected many times. Within the sample, other DNA sequences also encode this same CDR3. V and J are TRBV7-2 and TRBJ1-3; D may be TRBD1 (6 bases). The germline V gene has CDR1 SGHTA and CDR2 FQGNSA. This CDR3 is built from 15 residues. V was clipped by 0 bases and J by 0 bases, with 6 bases between them. CDR3 nucleotide sequence: TGTGCCAGCAGCTTAGCAGGGGGCTCTGGAAACACCATATATTTT. Translated, it gives CASSLAGGSGNTIYF. The full variable domain, with the rest looked up from reference TRBV7-2 and TRBJ1-3, is GAGVSQSPSNKVTEKGKDVELRCDPISGHTALYWYRQSLGQGLEFLIYFQGNSAPDKSGLPSDRFSAERTGGSVSTLTIQRTQQEDSAVYLCASSLAGGSGNTIYFGEGSWLTVV.

This chain's CDR3 is CASSLKGGDLYGYTF. In DNA form, the CDR3 reads TGTGCCAGCAGCTTAAAGGGGGGCGACCTCTATGGCTACACCTTC. The chain carries TRBV7-9 and TRBJ1-2; TRBD1 might be the D (6 bases). V lost 2 bases, J lost 4 bases, and 14 bases lay in between. Germline V gene sequence: CDR1 SEHNR, CDR2 FQNEAQ (reference sequence). This CDR3 is built from 15 residues.

A word on this clone: This may be a read error, as it is one base from a much larger clone. Additional DNA sequences in this sample encode the identical CDR3. V usage is TRBV11-3 and J usage is TRBJ1-1; D uncertain. This CDR3 comprises 13 residues. The germline V and J ends were trimmed by 1 base and 2 bases, with 5 bases remaining between them. The V gene's germline CDR1 is SGHNT and CDR2 YENEEA. The CDR3 sequence: CASSLVGNTEAFF. Here the CDR3 DNA reads TGTGCCAGCAGCTTAGTCGGTAACACTGAAGCTTTCTTT.

On this clone: Additional DNA sequences in this sample encode the identical CDR3. The gene calls are TRBV7-2 and TRBJ2-1; D is ambiguous. Germline CDR1 is SGHTA and CDR2 is FQGNSA. The CDR3 length is 13 residues. Trimming took 1 base from V and 4 from J, leaving 5 bases between them. Here the CDR3 reads CASSLDSYNEQFF. The DNA of the CDR3 is TGTGCCAGCAGCTTAGACAGTTACAATGAGCAGTTCTTC.

A single count supports this clone. The chain recombines TRBV7-2 with TRBJ2-4; perhaps D is TRBD1 or TRBD2 (5 bases each). The CDR3 consists of 15 residues. Trimming shortened V by 4 bases and J by 7 bases, and 17 bases separated the two germline ends. CDR1 and CDR2 (germline): SGHTA, FQGNSA. CDR3 protein: CASSSRDGRGNIQYF. DNA of the CDR3: TGTGCCAGCAGCTCACGGGACGGACGAGGGAACATTCAGTACTTC. Full variable domain (outside the CDR3, taken from reference TRBV7-2 and TRBJ2-4): GAGVSQSPSNKVTEKGKDVELRCDPISGHTALYWYRQSLGQGLEFLIYFQGNSAPDKSGLPSDRFSAERTGGSVSTLTIQRTQQEDSAVYLCASSSRDGRGNIQYFGAGTRLSVL.

In this sample, this clone turned up a few times. V gene TRBV29-1 combines with J gene TRBJ1-5, with 12 bases lining up with TRBD1. V shed 6 bases, J shed 5 bases, and the junction held 11 bases outside the gene matches. This CDR3 spans 16 amino acids. The germline V gene encodes CDR1 SQVTM and CDR2 ANQGSEA. CDR3 sequence (DNA): TGCAGCGTGGCTGGATCCGGGACAGGGGGCGATCAGCCCCAGCATTTT. Translated: CSVAGSGTGGDQPQHF. The full variable domain, its missing parts supplied by reference TRBV29-1 and TRBJ1-5, is SAVISQKPSRDICQRGTSLTIQCQVDSQVTMMFWYRQQPGQSLTLIATANQGSEATYESGFVIDKFPISRPNLTFSTLTVSNMSPEDSSIYLCSVAGSGTGGDQPQHFGDGTRLSIL.

CDR3 nucleotides: TGTGCCAGCAGCTTCGGAGCGGGGGGCCCCGGGGAGCTGTTTTTT. Translated, it gives CASSFGAGGPGELFF. The chain couples TRBV7-9 to TRBJ2-2; 9 bases match TRBD2. The CDR3 runs 15 residues. Germline CDR1 SEHNR, CDR2 FQNEAQ (reference sequence). The J segment lost 6 bases and the V segment lost 3 bases, leaving 5 bases of the junction unmatched.

In its sample, this clone was seen a few times. The V and J genes are TRBV7-2 and TRBJ2-6; no clear D. Germline assignment: CDR1 SGHTA and CDR2 FQGNSA. Trimming left V 5 bases short and J 0 bases short, with 11 bases between. This CDR3 region has 16 residues. The chain's CDR3 is CASSPQVGSGANVLTF. The CDR3 DNA follows: TGTGCCAGCAGCCCTCAGGTTGGCTCTGGGGCCAACGTCCTGACTTTC.